These 30 T cell receptor beta chains were sequenced from one sample in a study of blood T cell repertoires in COVID-19. TCRdb's copy holds only in-frame clones and misses some; the assay was immunoSEQ multiplex PCR. Seen here are about 300,000 clones, over 85% observed once, and the top ten hold roughly 1.9%. Input material: peripheral blood. These TCRs come from a woman in her thirties with COVID-19, enrolled during active disease.

The gene calls are TRBV2 and TRBJ2-7; unclear D gene. The CDR3 is 11 residues long. Germline-derived CDR1 and CDR2 are SNHLY and FYNNEI. Trimming shortened V by 4 bases and J by 6 bases, and 7 bases separated the two germline ends. The CDR3, as DNA: TGTGCCAGCAGTGCCCGCAGCGAGCAGTACTTC. As protein: CASSARSEQYF.

The J gene is TRBJ1-5, the V gene TRBV19, with 7 bases lining up with TRBD1. V shed 9 bases and J 0 bases; nucleotides not matched to a gene: 11. The CDR3 totals 16 residues. Germline V gives CDR1 LNHDA, CDR2 SQIVND (reference sequence). The CDR3 loop is CASLKGTVLSNQPQHF. CDR3 coding DNA: TGTGCCAGCCTGAAAGGGACAGTTCTTAGCAATCAGCCCCAGCATTTT.

The chain combines TRBV5-6 with TRBJ2-2; weak D call: TRBD2 (6 bases). The germline V gene encodes CDR1 SGHDT and CDR2 YYEEEE. The CDR3 is 19 amino acids. Trimming removed 4 bases from V and 2 bases from J, with 24 bases in between. CDR3 sequence reads: CASSPRRGTDSYNTGELFF. The CDR3 nucleotides are TGTGCCAGCAGCCCACGCCGGGGGACCGATTCTTACAACACCGGGGAGCTGTTTTTT.

This chain uses TRBV6-2 or TRBV6-3 with TRBJ2-3, with D possibly matching TRBD1 (6 bases). In germline, CDR1 is MNHEY, CDR2 SVGEGT. V dropped 0 bases and J dropped 2 bases, with 12 bases sitting between them. The length of the CDR3 is 16 residues. For the CDR3, the DNA is TGTGCCAGCAGTTACTCGTTAGGGGGTGACACAGATACGCAGTATTTT. It codes for CASSYSLGGDTDTQYF.

The chain uses TRBV14 and TRBJ2-2, with 7 bases identical to TRBD1. The junction had 13 bases not matched to a gene; V was cut back by 0 bases and J by 6 bases. CDR1 SGHDN and CDR2 FVKESK come from the germline V gene. This CDR3 is 18 amino acids long. CDR3 region: CASSQEGGWGRFSGELFF. Written as DNA, the CDR3 is TGTGCCAGCAGCCAAGAAGGGGGCTGGGGGCGGTTCTCCGGGGAGCTGTTTTTT.

The J gene is TRBJ2-3, the V gene TRBV5-1; possibly TRBD2 for D (5 bases). CDR3 length: 15 residues. Trimming took off 2 bases at V and 4 bases at J, with 14 bases between the two ends. CDR1 is SGHRS, CDR2 YFSETQ, per germline. Here the CDR3 DNA reads TGCGCCAGCAGCTTAAGGACGAGGGCTCCAGATACGCAGTATTTT. The encoded protein is CASSLRTRAPDTQYF.

CDR3 DNA: TGTGCCAGCAGCACCCAGGGGGCTCTTAGCTATGGCTACACCTTC. Residues: CASSTQGALSYGYTF. This chain connects TRBV11-2 to TRBJ1-2; 8 nucleotides agree with TRBD1. After removal of 5 bases from V and 4 bases from J, the junction contained 9 bases not matched to a gene. Germline V gene sequence: CDR1 SGHAT, CDR2 FQNNGV. CDR3 length equals 15 residues.

The rearrangement links TRBV9 to TRBJ1-4, with D possibly TRBD1 on 6 matching bases. CDR3 length: 13 amino acids. The germline V gene encodes CDR1 SGDLS and CDR2 YYNGEE. Deletions cut 5 bases from V and 10 bases from J, with 15 bases between. The CDR3 region is CASRGANGRKLFF. The CDR3 DNA reads TGTGCCAGCAGGGGGGCGAATGGAAGAAAACTGTTTTTT.

J is TRBJ1-3 and V is TRBV5-1; 7 nucleotides align to TRBD1. The V segment lost 4 bases and the J segment 2 bases; nucleotides outside the gene matches: 6. Germline CDR1 SGHRS, CDR2 YFSETQ. The CDR3 runs 15 residues. The CDR3 nucleotides are TGCGCCAGCAGCCGACAGGGAACGACTGGAAACACCATATATTTT. Amino acids: CASSRQGTTGNTIYF.

This clone was observed a handful of times. The rearrangement joins TRBV5-5 to TRBJ2-2; 8 bases line up with TRBD1. This CDR3 spans 16 amino acids. Trimming removed 4 bases from V and 3 bases from J; junction bases left unmatched: 8. Germline CDR1 SGHKS, CDR2 YYEKEE (reference sequence). CDR3 residues: CASSIPGGVDTGELFF. The CDR3 DNA reads TGTGCCAGCAGCATTCCAGGGGGCGTAGACACCGGGGAGCTGTTTTTT.

J is TRBJ1-1 and V is TRBV3-1 (or the pseudogene TRBV3-2), with no clear D. Trimming removed 2 bases from V and 3 bases from J, with 10 bases in between. The CDR3 has 14 amino acids. CDR1 LGHDT and CDR2 YNNKEL come from the germline V gene (reference sequence). The DNA of the CDR3 is TGTGCCAGCAGCCAACAGGCCGGGGACACTGAAGCTTTCTTT. This translates into CASSQQAGDTEAFF.

This clone was counted only a few times. V usage is TRBV5-4 and J usage is TRBJ1-3; weak D call: TRBD1 (5 bases). The V end lost 3 bases, the J end lost 7 bases, and 14 bases lay between the germline ends. The CDR3 consists of 14 residues. CDR1 and CDR2 (germline): SGHNT, YYREEE (reference sequence). The DNA for the CDR3 is TGTGCCAGCAGCTCCAGAGGCGGGGACAACACCATATATTTT. It specifies CASSSRGGDNTIYF. Variable domain in full (rest from reference TRBV5-4 and TRBJ1-3): ETGVTQSPTHLIKTRGQQVTLRCSSQSGHNTVSWYQQALGQGPQFIFQYYREEENGRGNFPPRFSGLQFPNYSSELNVNALELDDSALYLCASSSRGGDNTIYFGEGSWLTVV.

CDR3 sequence: CASSPRQGNWDEQFF. The DNA of the CDR3 is TGTGCCAGCAGTCCTCGACAGGGAAATTGGGATGAGCAGTTCTTC. The chain joins TRBV6-5 to TRBJ2-1; 7 positions agree with TRBD1. This CDR3 contains 15 residues. The junction had 12 bases not matched to a gene; V was cut back by 5 bases and J by 8 bases. From germline, CDR1 is MNHEY and CDR2 SVGAGI.

This chain links TRBV4-3 with TRBJ1-2; D is possibly TRBD1 (6 bases). V was clipped by 4 bases and J by 7 bases, with 13 bases between them. This CDR3 has 13 amino acids. From germline, CDR1 is LGHNA and CDR2 YSLEER. The CDR3 spells CASSPVQGSGYTF. CDR3 DNA sequence: TGCGCCAGCAGCCCAGTACAGGGCTCTGGCTACACCTTC.

The V call is TRBV2, the J call TRBJ1-2; 11 bases align to TRBD1. The CDR3 extends over 14 amino acids. The J segment lost 7 bases and the V segment lost 7 bases, leaving 8 bases of the junction unmatched. The germline V gene encodes CDR1 SNHLY and CDR2 FYNNEI. Here the CDR3 DNA reads TGTGCCAGCACAGCGAGGGACAGGGGGTCTGGCTACACCTTC. Translating it yields CASTARDRGSGYTF.

V gene TRBV7-9 combines with J gene TRBJ2-1; 7 bases fit TRBD1. Losses at the gene ends were 2 bases for V and 4 bases for J; bases not matched to a gene: 5. This CDR3 contains 15 residues. Germline V gene lookup returns CDR1 SEHNR and CDR2 FQNEAQ (reference sequence). Here the CDR3 reads CASSLRTGQYNEQFF. The CDR3 DNA follows: TGTGCCAGCAGCTTAAGGACAGGACAATACAATGAGCAGTTCTTC.

Remarks on this clone: This same CDR3 is encoded by further DNA sequences in the sample. J is TRBJ2-5 and V is TRBV3-1 (or the pseudogene TRBV3-2); D call uncertain. The length of the CDR3 is 13 residues. The germline V gene has CDR1 LGHDT and CDR2 YNNKEL (reference sequence). Trimming left V 4 bases short and J 5 bases short, with 11 bases between. The CDR3 protein is CASSPGWAETQYF. The CDR3 DNA reads as TGTGCCAGCAGCCCCGGATGGGCGGAGACCCAGTACTTC.

The chain carries TRBV5-6 and TRBJ2-5; TRBD1 might be the D (8 bases). The CDR3 length is 15 residues. Germline CDR1 and CDR2: SGHDT and YYEEEE. V lost 4 bases and J 2 bases, leaving 15 bases between the germline ends. The CDR3, as DNA: TGTGCCAGCAGCGGAGGACAGGGACTACAAGAGACCCAGTACTTC. This gives the protein CASSGGQGLQETQYF.

This rearrangement joins TRBV5-1 to TRBJ2-1; 8 bases are a match to TRBD2. Germline trimming cut 1 base from V and 5 bases from J; bases unmatched to any gene: 14. Germline CDR1 is SGHRS and CDR2 is YFSETQ. The CDR3 contains 18 residues. CDR3 DNA sequence: TGCGCCAGCAGCTTGTGGGGGATCGGTGCGGGACTAGACAATGAGCAGTTCTTC. It codes for CASSLWGIGAGLDNEQFF.

This clone was picked up a small number of times. The chain uses TRBV13 and TRBJ1-2, with 8 bases matching TRBD1. Germline V CDR1 and CDR2: PRHDT, FYEKMQ (reference sequence). V lost 4 bases and J lost 2; bases outside the gene matches: 3. This CDR3 is built from 14 residues. The CDR3: CASSWRTGNYGYTF. The DNA of the CDR3 is TGTGCCAGCAGCTGGAGGACAGGGAACTATGGCTACACCTTC.

This CDR3 reads CASSQVGGGNTIYF. CDR3 coding DNA: TGTGCCAGCAGCCAAGTGGGAGGGGGAAACACCATATATTTT. The V gene is TRBV3-1 (or the pseudogene TRBV3-2), the J gene TRBJ1-3; no clear D gene. Trimming took 1 base from V and 4 from J, leaving 8 bases between them. The CDR3 consists of 14 residues. The germline CDR1 and CDR2 sequences are LGHDT and YNNKEL (reference sequence).

This clone was recorded only once. The V call is TRBV7-8, the J call TRBJ2-7, with 9 nucleotides matching TRBD1. Germline V lookup: CDR1 SGHVS, CDR2 FQNEAQ. V lost 3 bases and J lost 4; bases outside the gene matches: 1. The CDR3 sequence is 13 residues long. CDR3 in amino acids: CASSLDRGYEQYF. The CDR3 DNA reads as TGTGCCAGCAGCTTGGACAGGGGTTACGAGCAGTACTTC.

CDR3 DNA sequence: TGTGCCAGCAGTGAATGGGACTCAAGACTTTCACCCCTCCACTTT. This sequence encodes CASSEWDSRLSPLHF. The chain recombines TRBV2 with TRBJ1-6, with TRBD1 as a possible D gene (5 bases). Germline-derived CDR1 and CDR2 are SNHLY and FYNNEI. This CDR3 is 15 amino acids long. Trimming cost V 2 bases and J 9 bases, with 14 bases left between them.

The chain combines TRBV24-1 with TRBJ2-3, with 9 bases lining up with TRBD1. This CDR3 region has 16 residues. From germline, CDR1 is KGHDR and CDR2 SFDVKD. The V and J ends lost 5 bases and 4 bases, in that order; junction bases with no gene match: 9. The CDR3 loop reads CATSGAGTGNADTQYF. The CDR3 DNA follows: TGTGCCACCAGTGGGGCGGGGACAGGGAACGCAGATACGCAGTATTTT.

The chain combines TRBV19 with TRBJ1-5, with D perhaps TRBD1 (5 bases). Trimming shortened V by 6 bases and J by 6 bases, and 15 bases separated the two germline ends. Germline assignment: CDR1 LNHDA and CDR2 SQIVND (reference sequence). This CDR3 has 14 amino acids. The CDR3: CASSDNQGSQPQHF. The CDR3, as DNA: TGTGCCAGTAGCGATAACCAGGGAAGTCAGCCCCAGCATTTT. The full variable domain, with the rest looked up from reference TRBV19 and TRBJ1-5, is DGGITQSPKYLFRKEGQNVTLSCEQNLNHDAMYWYRQDPGQGLRLIYYSQIVNDFQKGDIAEGYSVSREKKESFPLTVTSAQKNPTAFYLCASSDNQGSQPQHFGDGTRLSIL.

V is TRBV10-3 and J is TRBJ2-7; TRBD1 agrees at 7 bases. Trimming took 10 bases from V and 4 from J; bases not matched to a gene: 13. CDR3 length equals 14 residues. The germline V gene has CDR1 ENHRY and CDR2 SYGVKD. CDR3 DNA: TGTGCCACCGCGGACTCGGCGACAGGGTACGAGCAGTACGTC. As protein: CATADSATGYEQYV.

The chain is built from TRBV7-2 and TRBJ2-3; 8 positions match TRBD1. This CDR3 spans 15 amino acids. Unmatched junction bases numbered 7, after V lost 5 bases and J lost 3 bases. CDR1 is SGHTA and CDR2 is FQGNSA in the germline V gene. The chain's CDR3 is CASSRQGAGTDTQYF. The CDR3 DNA is TGTGCCAGCAGCCGGCAGGGGGCTGGGACAGATACGCAGTATTTT.

V and J are TRBV6-4 and TRBJ1-1, with 9 bases that match TRBD1. V shed 4 bases and J 3 bases; nucleotides not matched to a gene: 3. Germline V gene lookup returns CDR1 MRHNA and CDR2 SNTAGT. This CDR3 has 14 amino acids. This CDR3 is CASSVTGGDTEAFF. The CDR3 DNA follows: TGTGCCAGCAGTGTGACAGGGGGAGACACTGAAGCTTTCTTT.

The chain couples TRBV5-1 to TRBJ2-7, with a tentative D call TRBD1 (6 bases). The ends were cut back, 0 bases at V and 1 base at J, with 8 bases in the middle. Germline lookup yields CDR1 SGHRS and CDR2 YFSETQ. This CDR3 has 14 residues. CDR3 DNA sequence: TGCGCCAGCAGCTTGGTAGGGGGATCCTACGAGCAGTACTTC. It codes for CASSLVGGSYEQYF.

The chain links TRBV7-2 to TRBJ1-2, with 9 bases identical to TRBD1. Per the germline V gene, CDR1 is SGHTA and CDR2 is FQGNSA. The CDR3 totals 15 residues. The junction had 12 bases not matched to a gene; V was cut back by 5 bases and J by 8 bases. The CDR3, as DNA: TGTGCCAGCAGCCAGCCGGGACAGGGTCGAGGGGGCTACACCTTC. This encodes CASSQPGQGRGGYTF.